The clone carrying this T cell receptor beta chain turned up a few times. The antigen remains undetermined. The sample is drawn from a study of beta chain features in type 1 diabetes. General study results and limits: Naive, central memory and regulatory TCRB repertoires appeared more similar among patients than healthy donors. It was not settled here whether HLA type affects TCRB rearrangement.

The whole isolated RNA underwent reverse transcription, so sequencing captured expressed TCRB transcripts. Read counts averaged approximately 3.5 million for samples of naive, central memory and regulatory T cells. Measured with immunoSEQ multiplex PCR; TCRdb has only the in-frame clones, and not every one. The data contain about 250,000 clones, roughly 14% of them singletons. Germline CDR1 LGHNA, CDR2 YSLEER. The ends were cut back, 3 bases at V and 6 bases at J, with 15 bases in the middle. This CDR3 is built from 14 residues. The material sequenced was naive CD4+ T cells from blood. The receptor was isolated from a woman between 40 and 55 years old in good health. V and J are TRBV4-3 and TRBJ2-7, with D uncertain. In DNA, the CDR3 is TGCGCCAGCAGCCATACGCCATTATTGAGCGAGCAGTACTTC. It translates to CASSHTPLLSEQYF.